These T cell receptor beta chains were read from a single sample in a study of blood T cell repertoires in COVID-19. Only in-frame clones appear in the TCRdb table, and some are missing; sequencing was by immunoSEQ multiplex PCR. The top ten hold roughly 8% of the sample, which has about 83,000 clones, around 86% seen once. Sequencing was done on a sample of peripheral blood. Source of these receptors: a man at least 80 years old with active or convalescent COVID-19. CDR3s include the opening cysteine and the closing phenylalanine or tryptophan. D genes are given only for firm matches. For some rows the clone size is stated as once, few or many, or as a class when expanded; others skip it.

V	D	J	size	CDR3	DNA
TRBV28	.	TRBJ1-2	few	CASKRTGPGTF	TGTGCCAGCAAAAGGACCGGCCCGGGGACCTTC
TRBV19	.	TRBJ1-1	.	CASRGGQMNTEAFF	TGTGCCAGTAGGGGCGGGCAGATGAACACTGAAGCTTTCTTT
TRBV25-1	TRBD2	TRBJ2-4	.	CASAPSGGLLSKNIQYF	TGTGCCAGCGCCCCTTCGGGGGGGCTGTTGTCCAAAAACATTCAGTACTTC
TRBV24-1	.	TRBJ2-2	.	CATSESDRYTGELFF	TGTGCCACCAGTGAATCCGACAGGTACACCGGGGAGCTGTTTTTT
TRBV5-1	.	TRBJ2-2	.	CASSPELAGELFF	TGCGCCAGCAGCCCGGAGCTTGCCGGGGAGCTGTTTTTT
TRBV19	.	TRBJ1-5	.	CASTEGNQPQHF	TGTGCCAGTACGGAGGGGAATCAGCCCCAGCATTTT
TRBV28	.	TRBJ2-2	.	CASSPSANTGELFF	TGTGCCAGCAGTCCATCAGCGAACACCGGGGAGCTGTTTTTT
TRBV24-1	TRBD1	TRBJ1-2	.	CATSARQGAYGYTF	TGTGCCACCAGTGCCAGACAGGGGGCTTATGGCTACACCTTC
TRBV30	.	TRBJ1-2	.	CAWSVLGRSGGGYTF	TGTGCCTGGAGTGTACTTGGGAGGAGCGGGGGTGGCTACACCTTC
TRBV19	TRBD1	TRBJ1-2	.	CATTETGGGFYGYTF	TGTGCCACTACCGAGACAGGGGGCGGGTTCTATGGCTACACCTTC
TRBV7-2	.	TRBJ1-2	.	CASSLDRASYGYTF	TGTGCCAGCAGCTTAGACAGGGCTAGCTATGGCTACACCTTC
TRBV19	.	TRBJ1-1	.	CASSRTVNTEAFF	TGTGCCAGTAGTAGGACAGTTAACACTGAAGCTTTCTTT
TRBV7-3	TRBD1	TRBJ2-2	.	CASSLGQGRTGELFF	TGTGCCAGCAGCTTGGGACAGGGCCGCACCGGGGAGCTGTTTTTT
TRBV5-1	TRBD1	TRBJ1-5	.	CASSSGTDGQPQHF	TGCGCCAGCAGCTCCGGGACAGATGGTCAGCCCCAGCATTTT
TRBV7-9	TRBD1	TRBJ1-1	.	CASSLASTGSDTEAFF	TGTGCCAGCAGCTTAGCCTCGACAGGGAGTGATACTGAAGCTTTCTTT
TRBV10-3	.	TRBJ2-1	.	CAISESVRTVIYNEQFF	TGTGCCATCAGTGAGTCAGTCCGAACAGTCATATACAATGAGCAGTTCTTC
TRBV2	TRBD1	TRBJ1-1	.	CASFRDRNTEAFF	TGTGCCAGCTTTCGGGACAGGAACACTGAAGCTTTCTTT
TRBV28	.	TRBJ1-2	.	CASHFQGRHYGYTF	TGTGCCAGCCATTTTCAGGGTCGTCACTATGGCTACACCTTC
TRBV6-5	.	TRBJ1-4	.	CASKGEKPNEKLFF	TGTGCCAGCAAGGGGGAGAAACCTAATGAAAAACTGTTTTTT
TRBV19	TRBD2	TRBJ2-3	.	CASSPRDFTSGSGMPDTQYF	TGTGCCAGTAGTCCCCGAGACTTCACTAGCGGGAGTGGAATGCCAGATACGCAGTATTTT
TRBV5-8	TRBD2	TRBJ2-5	.	CASSDRGLAGFETQYF	TGTGCCAGCAGCGACCGAGGACTAGCGGGGTTTGAGACCCAGTACTTC
TRBV4-1	.	TRBJ2-3	.	CASSQNQQARISTDTQYF	TGCGCCAGCAGCCAAAATCAACAAGCCAGGATTAGCACAGATACGCAGTATTTT
TRBV7-9	.	TRBJ2-3	.	CASRSSSWRSTDTQYF	TGTGCCAGCAGATCCAGCTCGTGGAGAAGCACAGATACGCAGTATTTT
TRBV27	.	TRBJ1-5	.	CASSLQGKKKPQHF	TGTGCCAGCAGTTTACAGGGAAAGAAGAAGCCCCAGCATTTT
TRBV18	TRBD1	TRBJ1-1	.	CASSERQGRGPNTEAFF	TGTGCCAGCTCAGAGAGACAGGGGCGAGGCCCGAACACTGAAGCTTTCTTT
TRBV2	TRBD2	TRBJ2-2	.	CASRKGLATSLGTGELFF	TGTGCCAGCAGAAAGGGACTAGCGACCAGTTTGGGCACCGGGGAGCTGTTTTTT
TRBV7-2	TRBD1	TRBJ1-3	.	CASSSRTGTDSGNTIYF	TGTGCCAGCAGCTCTCGAACCGGGACAGACTCTGGAAACACCATATATTTT
TRBV27	TRBD1	TRBJ1-6	.	CASSLGTGYGALHF	TGTGCCAGCAGTTTAGGGACAGGCTACGGGGCCCTCCACTTT
TRBV28	TRBD2	TRBJ2-3	.	CASRTGASGGADTQYF	TGTGCCAGCAGGACCGGGGCTAGCGGGGGCGCAGATACGCAGTATTTT
TRBV7-8	.	TRBJ1-3	.	CASSLTGTPGNTIYF	TGTGCCAGCAGCCTAACCGGGACACCGGGAAACACCATATATTTT
TRBV5-1	TRBD1	TRBJ2-2	.	CASSRGDRGPAGATGELFF	TGCGCCAGCAGCAGGGGGGACAGGGGGCCAGCGGGAGCCACCGGGGAGCTGTTTTTT
TRBV21-1	.	TRBJ1-4	.	CASSNGEGSGWREKLFF	TGTGCCAGCAGCAATGGGGAGGGGTCGGGGTGGCGGGAAAAACTGTTTTTT